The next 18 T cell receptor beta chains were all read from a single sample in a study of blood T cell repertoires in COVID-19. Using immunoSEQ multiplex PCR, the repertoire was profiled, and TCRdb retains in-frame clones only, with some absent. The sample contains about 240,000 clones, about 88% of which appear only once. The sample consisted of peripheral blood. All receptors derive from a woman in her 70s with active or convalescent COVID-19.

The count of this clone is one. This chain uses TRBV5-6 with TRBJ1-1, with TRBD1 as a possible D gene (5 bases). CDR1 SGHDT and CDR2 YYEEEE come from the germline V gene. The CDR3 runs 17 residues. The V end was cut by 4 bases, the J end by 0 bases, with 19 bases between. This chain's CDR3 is CASSPGPTVPMNTEAFF. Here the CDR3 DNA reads TGTGCCAGCAGCCCTGGACCGACAGTACCTATGAACACTGAAGCTTTCTTT.

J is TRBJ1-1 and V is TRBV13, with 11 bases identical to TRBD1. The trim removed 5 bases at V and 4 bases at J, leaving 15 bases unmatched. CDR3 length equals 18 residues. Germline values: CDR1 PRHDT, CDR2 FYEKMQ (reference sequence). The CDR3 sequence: CASSGNPGQGDYGTEAFF. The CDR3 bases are TGTGCCAGCAGCGGAAACCCGGGACAGGGGGATTATGGCACTGAAGCTTTCTTT.

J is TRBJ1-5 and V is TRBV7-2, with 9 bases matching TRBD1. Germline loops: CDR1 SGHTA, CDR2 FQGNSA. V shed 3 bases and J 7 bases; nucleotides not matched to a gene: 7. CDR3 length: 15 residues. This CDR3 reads CASSFDGQGRQPQHF. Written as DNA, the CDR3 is TGTGCCAGCAGCTTCGATGGACAGGGGAGGCAGCCCCAGCATTTT.

The CDR3 loop reads CASSSSRSDRGPNTEAFF. The CDR3 nucleotides are TGTGCCAGCAGCTCTTCCCGGTCCGACAGGGGGCCGAACACTGAAGCTTTCTTT. The chain carries TRBV11-3 and TRBJ1-1; 10 positions match TRBD1. The germline CDR1 and CDR2 sequences are SGHNT and YENEEA. V gave up 4 bases and J gave up 1 base; unmatched junction bases: 12. This CDR3 has 18 amino acids.

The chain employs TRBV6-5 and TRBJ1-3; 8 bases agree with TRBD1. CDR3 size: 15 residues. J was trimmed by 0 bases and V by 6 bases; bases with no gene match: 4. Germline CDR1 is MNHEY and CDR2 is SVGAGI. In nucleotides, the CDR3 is TGTGCCAGCAGGTACAGGGGGATCTCTGGAAACACCATATATTTT. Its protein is CASRYRGISGNTIYF.

The DNA of the CDR3 is TGCAGCGTTGAGGGGGACAGGTTGAATGAGCAGTTCTTC. As protein: CSVEGDRLNEQFF. The chain has TRBV29-1 and TRBJ2-1; TRBD1 aligns across 8 bases. The V gene's germline CDR1 is SQVTM and CDR2 ANQGSEA. V trimming: 3 bases; J trimming: 7 bases; junction bases outside the gene matches: 5. The CDR3 is made up of 13 amino acids.

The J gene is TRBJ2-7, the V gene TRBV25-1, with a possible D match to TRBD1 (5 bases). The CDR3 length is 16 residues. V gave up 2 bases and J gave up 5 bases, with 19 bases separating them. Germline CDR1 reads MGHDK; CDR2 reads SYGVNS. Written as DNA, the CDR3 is TGTGCCAGCAGTGAAGGAGCAGGTGTAGGGGCCCACGAGCAGTACTTC. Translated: CASSEGAGVGAHEQYF.

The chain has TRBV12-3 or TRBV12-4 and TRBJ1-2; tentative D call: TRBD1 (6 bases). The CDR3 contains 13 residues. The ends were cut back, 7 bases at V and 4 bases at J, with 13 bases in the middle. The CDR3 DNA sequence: TGTGCCAGCACAAAAGGACAGCTCTATGGCTACACCTTC. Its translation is CASTKGQLYGYTF.

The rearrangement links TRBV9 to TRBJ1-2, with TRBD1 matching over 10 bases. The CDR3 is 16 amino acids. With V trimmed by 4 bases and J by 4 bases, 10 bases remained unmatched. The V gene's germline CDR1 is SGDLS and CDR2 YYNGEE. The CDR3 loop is CASSPRTGGGSYGYTF. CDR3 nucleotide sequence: TGTGCCAGCAGCCCCAGGACAGGGGGTGGTTCCTATGGCTACACCTTC.

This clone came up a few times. CDR3 coding DNA: TGTGCCAGCAGCCCTCATGGGGCGGAGGAGACCCAGTACTTC. This sequence encodes CASSPHGAEETQYF. The chain employs TRBV3-1 (or the pseudogene TRBV3-2) and TRBJ2-5; TRBD1 is a possible D gene (5 bases). Germline lookup yields CDR1 LGHDT and CDR2 YNNKEL (reference sequence). The CDR3 runs to 14 residues. The V gene lost 4 bases and the J gene lost 5 bases, with 14 bases spanning the gap.

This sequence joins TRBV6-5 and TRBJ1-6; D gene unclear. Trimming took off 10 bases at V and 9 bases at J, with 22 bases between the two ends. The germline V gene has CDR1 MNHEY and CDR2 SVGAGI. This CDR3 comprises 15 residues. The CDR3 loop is CATSLGVDKGSPLHF. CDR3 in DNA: TGTGCCACCTCCTTAGGAGTGGATAAAGGTTCACCCCTCCACTTT.

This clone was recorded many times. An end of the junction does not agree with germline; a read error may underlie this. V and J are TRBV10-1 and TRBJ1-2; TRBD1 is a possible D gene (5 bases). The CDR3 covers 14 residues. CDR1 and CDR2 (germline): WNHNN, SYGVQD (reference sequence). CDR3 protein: CASSESTDNHGYTF. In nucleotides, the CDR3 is TGCGCCAGCAGTGAGTCGACAGATAACCATGGCTACACCTTC.

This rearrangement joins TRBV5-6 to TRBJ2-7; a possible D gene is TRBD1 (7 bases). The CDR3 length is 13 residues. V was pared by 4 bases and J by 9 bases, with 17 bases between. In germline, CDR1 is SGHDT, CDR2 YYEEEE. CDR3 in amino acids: CASSRGTVTRQYF. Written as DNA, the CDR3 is TGTGCCAGCAGCCGCGGGACAGTCACCCGGCAGTACTTC.

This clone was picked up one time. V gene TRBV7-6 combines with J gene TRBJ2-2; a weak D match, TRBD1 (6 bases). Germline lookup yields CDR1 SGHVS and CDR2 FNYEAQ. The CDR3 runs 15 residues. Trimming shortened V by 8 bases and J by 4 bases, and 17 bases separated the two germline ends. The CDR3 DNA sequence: TGTGCCAGCGAGTACTGGGGGCCGGGCACCGGGGAGCTGTTTTTT. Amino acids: CASEYWGPGTGELFF.

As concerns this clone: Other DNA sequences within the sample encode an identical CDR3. In nucleotides, the CDR3 is TGTGCCAGCAGCCTTAGCGGGGGTAACACCGGGGAGCTGTTTTTT. This encodes CASSLSGGNTGELFF. J is TRBJ2-2 and V is TRBV7-3, with TRBD2 identical over 9 bases. V was clipped by 5 bases and J by 2 bases; unmatched bases: 3. CDR1 is SGHTA, CDR2 FQGTGA, per germline. The CDR3 is made up of 15 amino acids.

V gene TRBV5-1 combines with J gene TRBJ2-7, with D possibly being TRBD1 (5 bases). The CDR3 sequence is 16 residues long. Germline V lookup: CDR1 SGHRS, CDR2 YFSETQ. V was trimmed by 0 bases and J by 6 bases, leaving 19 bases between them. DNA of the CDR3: TGCGCCAGCAGCTTGGTAGTAGGGCAGGGTCGAGGCGAGCAGTACTTC. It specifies CASSLVVGQGRGEQYF.

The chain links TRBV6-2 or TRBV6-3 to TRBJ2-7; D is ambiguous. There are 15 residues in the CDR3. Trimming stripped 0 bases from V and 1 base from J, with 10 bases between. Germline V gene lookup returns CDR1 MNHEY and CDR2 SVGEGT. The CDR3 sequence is CASSYSRGLSYEQYF. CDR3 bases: TGTGCCAGCAGTTACTCGAGAGGCCTTTCCTACGAGCAGTACTTC.

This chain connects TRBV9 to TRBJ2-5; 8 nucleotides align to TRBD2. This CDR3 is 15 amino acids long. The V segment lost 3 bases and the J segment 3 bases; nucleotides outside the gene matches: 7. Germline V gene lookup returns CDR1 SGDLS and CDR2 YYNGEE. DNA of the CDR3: TGTGCCAGCAGCGCTCGGGGGGGAGAAGAAGAGACCCAGTACTTC. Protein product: CASSARGGEEETQYF.